The clone carrying this TCR beta chain was seen only a few times. Its antigen is unidentified. Using its own MiXCR run on the 5' RACE reads, TCRdb lists one record per CDR3 protein. This sample has approximately 550,000 distinct CDR3 sequences; 20% to 25% occur once, and the top ten carry 0.48%. This record comes from a study of identical twins. Findings and caveats of the study: Models came in too low on out-of-frame TCR alpha sharing in monozygotic twins. Among beta out-of-frame sequences, excess sharing between twins appeared weaker. There was an excess of low generation probability in the out-of-frame alpha sequences that twins shared. It was cross-sectional statistical analysis, not following the same donors, that the conclusions relied on.

The CDR3 has 15 amino acids. CDR1 is MNHEY, CDR2 SVGEGT, per germline. V lost 2 bases, J lost 9 bases, and 8 bases stayed unmatched. The same data also contributed to another study, on yellow fever vaccine responses in identical twins.

The TCR originated in a woman aged 18-35 years in good health. The chain recombines TRBV6-2 or TRBV6-3 with TRBJ2-1; 9 nucleotides agree with TRBD2. The sequenced sample was CD4+ T cells sorted from blood. CDR3 sequence reads: CASSYGLAGIGEQFF. The DNA of the CDR3 is TGTGCCAGCAGTTACGGGCTAGCGGGAATCGGTGAGCAGTTCTTC.